The rows below give T cell receptor beta chains drawn from one sample of a study of regulatory T cells in long-lasting Graves disease. Each CDR3 protein gets one entry after TCRdb re-called the multiplex PCR reads with MiXCR. The data show fewer than 400,000 distinct CDR3 sequences, roughly 20% seen once. Sequenced material: peripheral blood mononuclear cells (PBMCs), taken when the disease was refractory, from a patient treated with antithyroid drugs. These receptors were taken from a female donor with Graves disease. Each CDR3 is given with its conserved first and last residue. The D gene is left open where the match is weak. A row's size may be missing; if present it is once, few, many or a size class.

v_call: TRBV4-3
j_call: TRBJ1-5
d_call: -
clone_size: few
cdr3_nt: TGCGCCAGCAGCCAAGCTGTGGGGTACCAGCAGCCCCAGCATTTT
cdr3_aa: CASSQAVGYQQPQHF

v_call: TRBV15
j_call: TRBJ1-4
d_call: -
clone_size: many
cdr3_nt: TGTGCCACCAGCAGAGATCGTATCGAGAGGAGTGAAAAACTGTTTTTT
cdr3_aa: CATSRDRIERSEKLFF

v_call: TRBV15
j_call: TRBJ1-1
d_call: -
clone_size: few
cdr3_nt: TGTGCCACCAGCAGAGACGGGACACCGAACACTGAAGCTTTCTTT
cdr3_aa: CATSRDGTPNTEAFF

v_call: TRBV12-3/TRBV12-4
j_call: TRBJ2-2
d_call: -
clone_size: many
cdr3_nt: TGTGCCAGCAGTTTAGCGGGCGCCGGGGAGCTGTTTTTT
cdr3_aa: CASSLAGAGELFF

v_call: TRBV4-1
j_call: TRBJ1-1
d_call: -
clone_size: few
cdr3_nt: TGCGCCAGCAGCCAAGCGGGACCTTGGGACACTGAAGCTTTCTTT
cdr3_aa: CASSQAGPWDTEAFF

v_call: TRBV2
j_call: TRBJ1-1
d_call: -
clone_size: many
cdr3_nt: TGTGCCAGCAGTGAAGGCAGGGGAAGGACTGAAGCTTTCTTT
cdr3_aa: CASSEGRGRTEAFF

v_call: TRBV10-2
j_call: TRBJ2-7
d_call: TRBD2
clone_size: -
cdr3_nt: TGCGCCAGCAGTGAACTAGCGGGAGTCGTCGACGAGCAGTACTTC
cdr3_aa: CASSELAGVVDEQYF

v_call: TRBV6-5
j_call: TRBJ2-5
d_call: -
clone_size: many
cdr3_nt: TGTGCCAGCAGTTACAGGGTGGGAACAGGGGAGACCCAGTACTTC
cdr3_aa: CASSYRVGTGETQYF

v_call: TRBV30
j_call: TRBJ2-7
d_call: -
clone_size: -
cdr3_nt: TGTGCCTGGAGTCCCCGTAGCTCCTACGAGCAGTACTTC
cdr3_aa: CAWSPRSSYEQYF

v_call: TRBV6-2/TRBV6-3
j_call: TRBJ1-1
d_call: -
clone_size: -
cdr3_nt: TGTGCCAGCAGCACAACCGGGGGATACGAAGCTTTCTTT
cdr3_aa: CASSTTGGYEAFF

v_call: TRBV4-1
j_call: TRBJ2-2
d_call: -
clone_size: -
cdr3_nt: TGCGCCAGCAGCCAAGAAGGGATTTCGAACACCGGGGAGCTGTTTTTT
cdr3_aa: CASSQEGISNTGELFF

v_call: TRBV5-4
j_call: TRBJ1-1
d_call: -
clone_size: once
cdr3_nt: TGTGCCAGCAGCCCGGGGGGGGGGATCAACACTGAAGCTTTCTTT
cdr3_aa: CASSPGGGINTEAFF

v_call: TRBV6-2/TRBV6-3
j_call: TRBJ2-7
d_call: TRBD1
clone_size: -
cdr3_nt: TGTGCCAGCAGCTCCCGGGACAGTATAAGCTCCTACGAGCAGTACTTC
cdr3_aa: CASSSRDSISSYEQYF

v_call: TRBV20-1
j_call: TRBJ1-1
d_call: TRBD1
clone_size: -
cdr3_nt: TGCAGTGCTAGAGATGGGGACAGGAGCTATTACACTGAAGCTTTCTTT
cdr3_aa: CSARDGDRSYYTEAFF

v_call: TRBV7-9
j_call: TRBJ2-5
d_call: -
clone_size: -
cdr3_nt: TGTGCCAGCAGCCCCCTAGACCTATACCAAGAGACCCAGTACTTC
cdr3_aa: CASSPLDLYQETQYF

v_call: TRBV27
j_call: TRBJ2-7
d_call: -
clone_size: few
cdr3_nt: TGTGCCAGCAGTGCTACAGGGCGCGAGCAGTACTTC
cdr3_aa: CASSATGREQYF

v_call: TRBV4-3
j_call: TRBJ2-5
d_call: -
clone_size: -
cdr3_nt: TGCGCCAGCAGCCAAGATCTTGGGGCGACCCAGTACTTC
cdr3_aa: CASSQDLGATQYF

v_call: TRBV5-6
j_call: TRBJ2-7
d_call: TRBD2
clone_size: -
cdr3_nt: TGTGCCAGCAGCAACGAACTAGCGGGAGGGTACGAGCAGTACTTC
cdr3_aa: CASSNELAGGYEQYF

v_call: TRBV4-1
j_call: TRBJ1-6
d_call: -
clone_size: -
cdr3_nt: TGCGCCAGCAGCCAAAAAAGGGATTCACCCCTCCACTTT
cdr3_aa: CASSQKRDSPLHF

v_call: TRBV30
j_call: TRBJ2-7
d_call: TRBD1
clone_size: many
cdr3_nt: TGTGCCTGGACACAGGGGGCACGCGAGCAGTACTTC
cdr3_aa: CAWTQGAREQYF

v_call: TRBV28
j_call: TRBJ2-1
d_call: -
clone_size: many
cdr3_nt: TGTGCCAGCAGTTTTTGGGACAAGGCCTTTAACAATGAGCAGTTCTTC
cdr3_aa: CASSFWDKAFNNEQFF

v_call: TRBV7-2
j_call: TRBJ2-2
d_call: -
clone_size: -
cdr3_nt: TGTGCCAGCAGCTTGTCAATCGGATCCGGGGAGCTGTTTTTT
cdr3_aa: CASSLSIGSGELFF

v_call: TRBV6-1
j_call: TRBJ1-2
d_call: -
clone_size: many
cdr3_nt: TGTGCCAGCAGTCCCGCGGACAGAAACTATGGCTACACCTTC
cdr3_aa: CASSPADRNYGYTF

v_call: TRBV20-1
j_call: TRBJ1-3
d_call: TRBD1
clone_size: -
cdr3_nt: TGCAGTGCCAAGGACAGGGCCTTTGGAAACACCATATATTTT
cdr3_aa: CSAKDRAFGNTIYF

v_call: TRBV9
j_call: TRBJ2-4
d_call: TRBD1
clone_size: -
cdr3_nt: TGTGCCAGCAGCGAATCGACAGGGTTAGCCAAAAACATTCAGTACTTC
cdr3_aa: CASSESTGLAKNIQYF